Presented here are 11 T cell receptor beta chains from one specimen sequenced in a study of response to subunit inactivated influenza vaccine. One entry per CDR3 protein results from TCRdb running MiXCR on the RT-PCR reads. The sample lists almost 250,000 distinct CDR3 sequences, less than 15% occurring once. The sequences come from non-naive T cells sorted from PBMCs, collected approximately 15 days before vaccination. The receptors shown here come from a man aged 45 to 65 who received an inactivated influenza vaccine.

This clonotype has just a few counts. The chain recombines TRBV4-3 with TRBJ2-2; D is perhaps TRBD1 (5 bases). Trimming removed 2 bases at V and 2 bases at J, with 15 bases between. Germline CDR1 reads LGHNA; CDR2 reads YSLEER. The CDR3 contains 17 residues. CDR3 coding DNA: TGCGCCAGCAGCCAATCGGCTGACAGAACAAACACCGGGGAGCTGTTTTTT. Translated, it gives CASSQSADRTNTGELFF.

Many counts were recorded for this clonotype. The chain joins TRBV4-3 to TRBJ2-3; 7 bases are a match to TRBD1. The V and J ends lost 1 base and 1 base, in that order; junction bases with no gene match: 2. From germline, CDR1 is LGHNA and CDR2 YSLEER. There are 15 residues in the CDR3. CDR3 DNA sequence: TGCGCCAGCAGCCAAGTCACAGGGGGCACAGATACGCAGTATTTT. Its protein is CASSQVTGGTDTQYF.

The CDR3 sequence: CASSYSRGYTSNQPQHF. In DNA form, the CDR3 reads TGTGCCAGCAGTTACTCACGGGGGTACACTAGCAATCAGCCCCAGCATTTT. This sequence joins TRBV6-2 or TRBV6-3 and TRBJ1-5, with D possibly matching TRBD1 (5 bases). Trimming cost V 0 bases and J 0 bases, with 12 bases left between them. Germline V gene data show CDR1 as MNHEY and CDR2 as SVGEGT. The CDR3 is 17 amino acids.

V usage is TRBV3-1 and J usage is TRBJ1-6, with D uncertain. Germline V gene sequence: CDR1 LGHDT, CDR2 YNNKEL (reference sequence). V lost 3 bases and J 6 bases, leaving 9 bases between the germline ends. There are 14 residues in the CDR3. CDR3 sequence reads: CASSQSQSNSPLHF. DNA of the CDR3: TGTGCCAGCAGCCAGAGCCAGTCTAATTCACCCCTCCACTTT. The full variable domain, completed using reference TRBV3-1 and TRBJ1-6, is DTAVSQTPKYLVTQMGNDKSIKCEQNLGHDTMYWYKQDSKKFLKIMFSYNNKELIINETVPNRFSPKSPDKAHLNLHINSLELGDSAVYFCASSQSQSNSPLHFGNGTRLTVT.

This chain uses TRBV4-3 with TRBJ2-7, with 8 nucleotides matching TRBD1. The germline CDR1 and CDR2 sequences are LGHNA and YSLEER. The CDR3 is 15 amino acids. J was trimmed by 2 bases and V by 1 base; bases with no gene match: 4. CDR3 sequence reads: CASSQGTGQTYEQYF. In DNA, the CDR3 is TGCGCCAGCAGCCAAGGGACAGGGCAAACCTACGAGCAGTACTTC.

This clonotype has a count of ten or more. The chain uses TRBV20-1 and TRBJ2-7; D call uncertain. The V and J ends lost 7 bases and 6 bases respectively, with 13 bases between them. The CDR3 is made up of 11 amino acids. The germline CDR1 and CDR2 sequences are DFQATT and SNEGSKA (reference sequence). CDR3 sequence: CSVQRVGEQYF. DNA for the CDR3: TGCAGTGTCCAAAGAGTAGGCGAGCAGTACTTC.

In this sample, this clonotype turned up many times. CDR3 coding DNA: TGCAGCGTTGAACTCAGAGGCTCCTACAATGAGCAGTTCTTC. This codes for CSVELRGSYNEQFF. V and J are TRBV29-1 and TRBJ2-1, with D unresolved. The CDR3 is 14 amino acids. V gave up 2 bases and J gave up 0 bases, with 8 bases separating them. CDR1 is SQVTM and CDR2 is ANQGSEA in the germline V gene.

This clonotype was seen more than once but under ten times. This chain connects TRBV4-2 to TRBJ1-6; 9 nucleotides agree with TRBD1. Germline trimming cut 4 bases from V and 9 bases from J; bases unmatched to any gene: 10. This CDR3 has 16 amino acids. CDR1 is LGHNA and CDR2 is YNFKEQ in the germline V gene. Written as DNA, the CDR3 is TGTGCCAGCAGCCCAAGTGCACAGGGGGCAGTTTCACCCCTCCACTTT. Protein sequence: CASSPSAQGAVSPLHF.

This clonotype turned up a few times. This rearrangement joins TRBV20-1 to TRBJ2-3, with TRBD2 as a possible D gene (5 bases). Germline values: CDR1 DFQATT, CDR2 SNEGSKA (reference sequence). Deletions cut 1 base from V and 2 bases from J, with 13 bases between. This CDR3 is 15 amino acids long. In DNA form, the CDR3 reads TGCAGTGCTAGAGCTGGGAGCACGTTCACAGATACGCAGTATTTT. Its protein product is CSARAGSTFTDTQYF.

The J gene is TRBJ2-7, the V gene TRBV11-1; possibly TRBD2 for D (5 bases). V was cut by 3 bases and J by 6 bases, with 15 bases left in between. CDR3 length equals 14 residues. CDR1 and CDR2 from the germline V gene are SGHAT and FQDESV (reference sequence). CDR3 in DNA: TGTGCCAGCAGCTTTGACCGAAAAGAGGGCGAGCAGTACTTC. Translated, it gives CASSFDRKEGEQYF.

This clonotype has a count of ten or more. The rearrangement uses TRBV3-1 and TRBJ2-3, with TRBD1 matching 7 bases. The CDR3 loop spans 14 amino acids. Germline-derived CDR1 and CDR2 are LGHDT and YNNKEL (reference sequence). With 4 bases clipped from V and 1 base from J, the junction kept 2 bases outside the gene matches. CDR3 residues: CASSPGTGTDTQYF. CDR3 nucleotides: TGTGCCAGCAGCCCGGGGACAGGCACAGATACGCAGTATTTT.